A selection of T cell receptor beta chains follows, all from one sample in a study of shared clonotypes between healthy human individuals. Here immunoSEQ multiplex PCR was the method, and the copy in TCRdb shows in-frame clones only, minus some. The table shows over 2 million clones, with 90% to 95% occurring only once. The sample taken for sequencing was naive CD4+ T cells sorted from blood. These receptors came from a man aged 18 to 30 in good health. The conserved cysteine and the conserved F or W are not part of the CDR3 here. Each record gives: J gene, CDR3 length, V gene, CDR3 protein.

TRBJ2-7	10	TRBV7-2	VLLGSSYEQY
TRBJ2-7	12	TRBV10-3	AISESRGAYEQY
TRBJ2-7	15	TRBV7-2	ASSLGLAGVKSYEQY
TRBJ2-5	10	TRBV28	ATEGGGETQY
TRBJ1-6	14	TRBV7-2	ASSYTEGLSNSPLH
TRBJ2-7	13	TRBV5-1	ASSLDGGASYEQY
TRBJ1-2	13	TRBV7-2	ASRHDGQPFYGYT
TRBJ1-1	11	TRBV5-1	ASSTGQGTEAF
TRBJ1-1	12	TRBV30	AWSTTGGTTEAF
TRBJ2-2	10	TRBV6-5	ASSRNTGELF
TRBJ2-2	13	TRBV6-4	ASSDGGALTGELF
TRBJ2-3	12	TRBV30	AWTPGSITDTQY
TRBJ2-5	10	TRBV29-1	SARQYQETQY
TRBJ2-5	11	TRBV5-1	ASSAFVQETQY
TRBJ1-5	12	TRBV2	ASTGQGIGQPQH
TRBJ2-7	13	TRBV5-1	ASSLEAGSSYEQY
TRBJ1-1	10	TRBV18	ASSPLNTEAF
TRBJ1-2	14	TRBV5-1	ASSLGQEVLSRGYT
TRBJ1-3	13	TRBV10-3	AISGPAISGNTIY
TRBJ1-1	12	TRBV7-9	ASSLEGGFAEAF
TRBJ2-1	13	TRBV27	ASSLRTGTNNEQF
TRBJ2-5	13	TRBV11-2	ASSLVGTRGETQY
TRBJ1-2	12	TRBV18	ASSPTPTSDLFT
TRBJ2-7	14	TRBV4-1	ASSQVGTGDAYEQY
TRBJ2-7	14	TRBV6-5	ASSSIRDRGTYEQY
TRBJ1-1	11	TRBV10-1	ASRSDRNTEAF
TRBJ1-6	12	TRBV19	ASSIGRILSPLH
TRBJ1-2	9	TRBV20-1	SALFINGYT
TRBJ1-2	14	TRBV5-1	ASSPGWGQANYGYT
TRBJ1-5	13	TRBV28	ASSSLRQTNQPQH
TRBJ1-1	13	TRBV28	ASMRQGGRNTEAF
TRBJ1-4	14	TRBV30	AWSTAKTGHPEKLF
TRBJ2-3	12	TRBV7-2	ASSSGLSTDTQY
TRBJ2-7	13	TRBV7-2	ASSLVGTAGYEQY
TRBJ1-1	11	TRBV29-1	SVVVQMNTEAF
TRBJ2-7	13	TRBV6-5	ASSSPGTPSYEQY
TRBJ1-1	11	TRBV6-5	ASSYSLTGEAF
TRBJ2-1	12	TRBV25-1	ASSAGLDHNEQF
TRBJ2-3	12	TRBV9	ASSGGVHTDTQY
TRBJ1-2	13	TRBV4-3	ASSQIVQGPYGYT